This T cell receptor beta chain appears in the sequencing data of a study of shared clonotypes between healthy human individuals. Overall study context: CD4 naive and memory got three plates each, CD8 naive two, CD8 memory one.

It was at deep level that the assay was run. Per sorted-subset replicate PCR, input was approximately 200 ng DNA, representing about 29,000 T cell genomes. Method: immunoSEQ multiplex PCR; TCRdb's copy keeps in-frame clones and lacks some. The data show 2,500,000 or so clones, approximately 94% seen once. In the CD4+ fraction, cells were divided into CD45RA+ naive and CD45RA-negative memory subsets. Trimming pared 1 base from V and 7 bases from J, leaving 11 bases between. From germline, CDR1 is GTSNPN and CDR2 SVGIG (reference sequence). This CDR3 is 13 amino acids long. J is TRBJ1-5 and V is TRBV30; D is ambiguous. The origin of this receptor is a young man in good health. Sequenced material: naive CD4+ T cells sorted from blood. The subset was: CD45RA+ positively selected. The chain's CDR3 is CAWSGEKWQPQHF. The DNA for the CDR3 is TGTGCCTGGAGTGGGGAAAAGTGGCAGCCCCAGCATTTT.